This section outlines one T cell receptor (beta chain) sequence together with its context. Its antigen is undetermined. This record belongs to a study of T cell responses to AZD1222 COVID-19 vaccine. Study-wide background: Pooling covered second doses at about 4 or about 12 weeks.

Profiled with immunoSEQ multiplex PCR; TCRdb holds only in-frame clones, not every one. The data show about 160,000 clones, with about 91% seen just once and approximately 2% held by the top ten. Germline CDR1 reads MDHEN; CDR2 reads SYDVKM. V lost 2 bases to trimming and J lost 7 bases, with 11 bases between them. This CDR3 contains 13 residues. General observations from the study: Only a handful of people who got AZD1222 tested seropositive at baseline. The donors showed a predominance of white British ancestry and of females, with possible underestimation of clonal diversity. Spike-specific TCR breadth and depth rose after two AZD1222 doses.

V usage is TRBV28 and J usage is TRBJ1-1, with TRBD1 as a possible D gene (5 bases). The TCR originated in an adult in good health. The source was peripheral blood, collected on day 0 of AZD1222 vaccination. DNA for the CDR3: TGTGCCAGCAGTTTAAACCAAGGGGTTGAAGCTTTCTTT. Amino acids: CASSLNQGVEAFF.